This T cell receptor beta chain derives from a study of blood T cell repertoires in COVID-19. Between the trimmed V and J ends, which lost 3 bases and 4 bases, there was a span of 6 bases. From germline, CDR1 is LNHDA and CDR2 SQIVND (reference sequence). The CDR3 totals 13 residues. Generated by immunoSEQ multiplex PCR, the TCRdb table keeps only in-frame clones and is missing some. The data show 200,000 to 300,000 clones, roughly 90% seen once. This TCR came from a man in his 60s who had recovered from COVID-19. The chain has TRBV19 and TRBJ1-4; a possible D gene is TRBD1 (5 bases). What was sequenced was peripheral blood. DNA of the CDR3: TGTGCCAGTAGTATCCAGGGTAATGAAAAACTGTTTTTT. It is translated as CASSIQGNEKLFF.